The clone carrying this T cell receptor beta chain appeared a few times. What it binds is unknown. The sample comes from a study of beta chain features in type 1 diabetes. Sorted populations all exceeded 95% purity. Germline CDR1 reads SGHVS; CDR2 reads FNYEAQ. V lost 11 bases and J 0 bases, leaving 26 bases between the germline ends. The CDR3 length is 18 residues. Expressed TCRB transcripts were sequenced because the isolated RNA had all been reverse transcribed beforehand. The study sequenced naive, central memory and regulatory T cell samples to an average of around 3.5 million reads. Here immunoSEQ multiplex PCR was the method, and the copy in TCRdb shows in-frame clones only, minus some. The sample carries more than 110,000 clones, about 7.1% recorded once. Study-wide findings and caveats: Shortening that was moderate but significant affected the TCRB CDR3s of Type 1 diabetes patients in all four CD4+ subsets. Among type 1 diabetes patients, VDJ junctions had fewer insertions and more deletions.

V and J are TRBV7-6 and TRBJ1-5; D may be TRBD1 (6 bases). This TCR came from a woman aged 30 to 39 in good health. Material: central memory CD4+ T cells from blood. CDR3 nucleotide sequence: TGTGCCGCGACCCGACGACAGGCTATTTCTGGTAGCAATCAGCCCCAGCATTTT. Encoded protein: CAATRRQAISGSNQPQHF.